A selection of T cell receptor beta chains follows, all from one sample in a study of T cell clonotyping in hematopoietic cell transplantation. The assay was immunoSEQ multiplex PCR, and TCRdb's table has in-frame clones only and misses some. The data show around 17,000 clones, with around 71% seen just once and 7.5% to 10% held by the top ten. The sample taken for sequencing was peripheral blood mononuclear cells. These receptors were obtained from a woman aged 55-69 years in good health. Some clones in this sample may be carry-over from other donors' samples. Both conserved end residues are part of each CDR3. The D gene is left open where the match is weak. Clone size, where shown, is once, few, many, or a class for clones that have expanded.

TRBJ1-1	TRBD1	TRBV28	once	CASSPGTVRTEAFF	TGTGCCAGCAGTCCCGGGACAGTACGAACTGAAGCTTTCTTT
TRBJ2-3	TRBD2	TRBV28	.	CASRGTSVGGTQYF	TGTGCCAGCAGGGGGACTAGCGTAGGGGGTACGCAGTATTTT
TRBJ1-2	.	TRBV6-5	.	CASKLRKVSQYGYTF	TGTGCCAGCAAGCTAAGGAAGGTGTCTCAGTATGGCTACACCTTC
TRBJ1-5	.	TRBV7-6	few	CASRTEYSNQPQHF	TGTGCCAGCAGGACAGAGTATAGCAATCAGCCCCAGCATTTT
TRBJ1-2	.	TRBV5-6	few	CASSLVVGEGYTF	TGTGCCAGCAGCTTGGTGGTAGGGGAAGGCTACACCTTC
TRBJ2-7	TRBD2	TRBV4-2	.	CASSQWGGTYDEQYF	TGTGCCAGCAGCCAATGGGGGGGGACGTACGACGAGCAGTACTTC
TRBJ1-2	.	TRBV29-1	.	CSVDEGRAVGYTF	TGCAGCGTTGACGAGGGCAGGGCAGTTGGCTACACCTTC
TRBJ2-5	.	TRBV7-2	.	CASSQETQYF	TGTGCCAGCAGCCAAGAGACCCAGTACTTC
TRBJ2-7	.	TRBV5-1	.	CASSGPDGSSYEQYF	TGCGCCAGCAGCGGGCCGGACGGATCCTCCTACGAGCAGTACTTC
TRBJ1-2	.	TRBV5-3	.	CARSSSPGGDYGYTF	TGTGCCAGAAGCTCCTCACCCGGGGGAGACTATGGCTACACCTTC
TRBJ1-1	.	TRBV6-5	.	CASRRTDRHTEAFF	TGTGCCAGCAGGAGAACGGACAGACACACTGAAGCTTTCTTT
TRBJ2-1	.	TRBV28	.	CASSSRDHEQFF	TGTGCCAGCAGTTCCCGGGATCATGAGCAGTTCTTC
TRBJ1-1	TRBD1	TRBV5-1	.	CASSVPGTGGTEAFF	TGCGCCAGCAGCGTCCCCGGGACAGGGGGGACTGAAGCTTTCTTT
TRBJ2-3	.	TRBV9	once	CASSVLSHSTDTQYF	TGTGCCAGCAGCGTACTTTCGCATTCCACAGATACGCAGTATTTT
TRBJ2-2	.	TRBV9	.	CASSVGWRGTGELFF	TGTGCCAGCAGCGTAGGTTGGCGCGGCACCGGGGAGCTGTTTTTT
TRBJ2-3	.	TRBV4-3	once	CASSSRDSTDTQYF	TGCGCCAGCAGCTCCCGGGACAGCACAGATACGCAGTATTTT
TRBJ1-2	TRBD1	TRBV4-1	few	CASSQLEGTDYGYTF	TGCGCCAGCAGCCAGTTGGAAGGGACAGACTATGGCTACACCTTC
TRBJ2-7	.	TRBV5-1	few	CASSLDFAGQSLYEQYF	TGCGCCAGCAGCTTGGACTTTGCGGGACAGAGCCTCTACGAGCAGTACTTC
TRBJ2-1	.	TRBV20-1	.	CSAYNEQFF	TGCAGTGCTTACAATGAGCAGTTCTTC
TRBJ2-1	.	TRBV28	medium-sized	CASSPLGAVGYNEQFF	TGTGCCAGCAGTCCACTGGGAGCGGTGGGGTACAATGAGCAGTTCTTC
TRBJ1-1	.	TRBV11-3	.	CASSLTGITEAFF	TGTGCCAGCAGCTTAACAGGGATCACTGAAGCTTTCTTT